This T cell receptor (beta chain) was recorded in a study of cytomegalovirus exposure and HLA in healthy donors. Study at large: Most donors, 70% to 85% of more than 300 genotyped, fell in the Caucasian-associated ancestry cluster.

The table lists this clone with a few counts. The antigen remains unidentified. General study points: In a later analysis, several top co-occurrence clusters appeared linked to parvovirus B19, influenza, CMV and Epstein-Barr virus. The authors later linked a missense DCLRE1C variant to TCR beta V- and J-gene trimming.

The length of the CDR3 is 15 residues. Germline assignment: CDR1 SGHRS and CDR2 YFSETQ. Trimming stripped 1 base from V and 0 bases from J, with 7 bases between. PCR primers comprised 60 Vbeta and 13 Jbeta primers. TCRdb keeps only in-frame clones here, not all; method: immunoSEQ multiplex PCR. The table lists under 200,000 clones, 70% to 85% of them singletons, with more than 0.55% in the top ten. Although they were nominally healthy when sampled, donors likely had unrecorded immune exposures. V and J are TRBV5-1 and TRBJ1-4, with D maybe TRBD1 (5 bases). This TCR was sampled from a woman aged 35 to 49 in good health and CMV-seronegative. Material for sequencing was PBMCs. CDR3 in DNA: TGCGCCAGCAGCTTGACAGGAGCAACTAATGAAAAACTGTTTTTT. Its protein is CASSLTGATNEKLFF.